Sequencing of this T cell receptor beta chain was carried out in a study of shared clonotypes between healthy human individuals. Study background: Two female and three male donors aged 18 to 49 were enrolled.

With V trimmed by 0 bases and J by 6 bases, 8 bases remained unmatched. The germline V gene has CDR1 SGHRS and CDR2 YFSETQ. CDR3 length: 16 residues. Some clones are missing from TCRdb's copy, which holds only in-frame ones; the method was immunoSEQ multiplex PCR. The repertoire holds about a million clones, with 70% to 85% as singletons. Sequencing was performed on memory CD4+ T cells sorted from blood. Subset reported: CD45RA-negative fraction. The sequence derives from a man aged 18-30 years in good health. The chain carries TRBV5-1 and TRBJ2-3; TRBD2 matches 9 bases. For the CDR3, the DNA is TGCGCCAGCAGCTTGGACCCAGCGGGAGGAGCGGATACGCAGTATTTT. Residues: CASSLDPAGGADTQYF.